Sequencing of this T cell receptor (beta chain) was carried out in a study of identical twins. The study, taken as a whole, reports: For cord blood, abundant beta clonotypes had fewer insertions, unlike memory repertoires, which showed none. Out-of-frame alpha sequences shared between twins exhibited an excess of low generation probability. These conclusions were based on statistical analysis (cross-sectional, not following the same donors).

Carrying unique molecular identifiers, the cDNA also gained a universal primer site through template switching. TCRdb used MiXCR to reprocess the 5' RACE reads, holding one entry per CDR3 protein. The sample holds around 1.7 million distinct CDR3 sequences, under 35% seen once. The junction had 8 bases not matched to a gene; V was cut back by 5 bases and J by 6 bases. The CDR3 is 14 amino acids. CDR1 and CDR2 from the germline V gene are MRHNA and SNTAGT. This clonotype occurred a few times. What it recognizes is unknown. The source material was cord blood. The chain carries TRBV6-4 and TRBJ1-2, with 8 bases identical to TRBD1. The receptor was isolated from a newborn girl in good health. The CDR3 here is CASSRTGGLDGYTF. For the CDR3, the DNA is TGTGCCAGCAGTAGAACAGGGGGTCTCGATGGCTACACCTTC.